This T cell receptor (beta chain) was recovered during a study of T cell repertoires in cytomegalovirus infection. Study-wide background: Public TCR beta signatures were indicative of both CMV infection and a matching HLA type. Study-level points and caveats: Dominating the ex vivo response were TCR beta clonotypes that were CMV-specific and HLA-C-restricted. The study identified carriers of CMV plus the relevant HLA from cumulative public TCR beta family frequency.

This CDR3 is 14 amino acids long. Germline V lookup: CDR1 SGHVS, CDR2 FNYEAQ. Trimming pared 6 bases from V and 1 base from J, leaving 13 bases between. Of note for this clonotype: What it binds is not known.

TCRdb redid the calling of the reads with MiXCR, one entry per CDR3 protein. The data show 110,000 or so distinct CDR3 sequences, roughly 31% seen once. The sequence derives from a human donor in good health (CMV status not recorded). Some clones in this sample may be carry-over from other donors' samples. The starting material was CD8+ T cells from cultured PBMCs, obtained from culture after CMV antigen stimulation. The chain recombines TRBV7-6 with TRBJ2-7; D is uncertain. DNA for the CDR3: TGTGCCAGCAGTTCCAGGTCAACATCCTACGAGCAGTACTTC. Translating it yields CASSSRSTSYEQYF.